This T cell receptor (beta chain) was sequenced during a study of blood T cell repertoires in COVID-19. In germline, CDR1 is SEHNR, CDR2 FQNEAQ (reference sequence). The CDR3 is 17 amino acids. V was clipped by 4 bases and J by 3 bases, with 21 bases between them. Authors' methods: Estimates of nucleated cell counts were drawn from the amplification of reference gene primers. TCRdb keeps only in-frame clones here, not all; method: immunoSEQ multiplex PCR. The DNA was the basis for D and trimming; V, J and clone size are from that table. The sample carries roughly 160,000 clones, 81% recorded once. Ages ranged from about 18 to 89 years, with residence in about 23 US areas. Participants' own reports of clinical history determined their cohort assignment.

The sequenced sample was PBMCs or T cells enriched from blood (not recorded which). The chain uses TRBV7-9 and TRBJ1-2; D is perhaps TRBD1 (5 bases). The sequence was obtained from a middle-aged woman with acute COVID-19. The CDR3 coding sequence is TGTGCCAGCAGCTCCCGGGACTTATTTGCAAGCGACTATGGCTACACCTTC. It yields the protein CASSSRDLFASDYGYTF.